The sequence of this T cell receptor (beta chain) was determined in a study of T cells in Graves' hyperthyroidism and ophthalmopathy. Background on the study: Pretreatment peripheral blood was obtained at initial diagnosis.

Hyperthyroidism, newly diagnosed and lasting under 2 months, affected patients aged 18 to 65. What was amplified from RNA transcripts were TCR beta CDR3 regions. During a first-round RT-PCR of the TCR CDR3, the HTBI primer set was used. Each CDR3 protein gets one entry after TCRdb re-called the multiplex PCR reads with MiXCR. The sample lists hundreds of thousands of distinct CDR3 sequences, around 15% occurring once. Trimming took 2 bases from V and 4 from J, leaving 16 bases between them. Looked up from germline, CDR1 is MNHNY and CDR2 is SVGAGI (reference sequence). This CDR3 has 16 residues. This clonotype was observed many times.

The sample comprised blood. This TCR derives from a woman in her late teens or twenties with Graves' hyperthyroidism. The rearrangement joins TRBV6-6 to TRBJ2-3; perhaps TRBD2 as D (5 bases). The CDR3 region is CASSYGPLDFADTQYF. Here the CDR3 DNA reads TGTGCCAGCAGTTACGGACCACTAGATTTCGCAGATACGCAGTATTTT.